The clone carrying this TCR beta chain came up a few times. Its antigen is unknown. No progression to ophthalmopathy during 18 months of follow-up defined stable disease. Fresh 10 ml peripheral blood yielded PBMCs. This sample is part of a study of T cells in Graves' hyperthyroidism and ophthalmopathy. Study-level information: Staff took peripheral blood when the initial diagnosis was made, before any treatment began.

The CDR3 spans 13 residues. Trimming shortened V by 8 bases and J by 8 bases, and 15 bases separated the two germline ends. The germline V gene encodes CDR1 LNHDA and CDR2 SQIVND (reference sequence). Amplification of TCR beta CDR3 regions was performed using RNA transcripts as template. First-round RT-PCR with HTBI primers amplified the TCR CDR3 region. TCRdb fed the multiplex PCR reads into MiXCR, producing one record per CDR3 protein. Here the sample spans hundreds of thousands of distinct CDR3 sequences, around a sixth being singletons. Study-wide findings and caveats: Blood shared most expanded thyroid clonotypes above 0.001.

This TCR was sampled from a woman between 18 and 29 years old with Graves' hyperthyroidism. J is TRBJ1-4 and V is TRBV19, with D hard to call. The sample taken for sequencing was blood. CDR3 protein: CASSSDALEKLFF. The DNA of the CDR3 is TGTGCCAGTTCGTCGGACGCGCTCGAAAAACTGTTTTTT.